This T cell receptor beta chain was observed in a study of response to subunit inactivated influenza vaccine. General observations from the study: The authors suggested that every seasonal influenza vaccination recruits few new T cells.

Comment on this clonotype: What it binds is unknown.

The CDR3 length is 14 residues. Using its own MiXCR run on the RT-PCR reads, TCRdb lists one record per CDR3 protein. The sample carries more than 450,000 distinct CDR3 sequences, 12% recorded once. V usage is TRBV21-1 and J usage is TRBJ1-2; whether TRBD1, the table's D call, matches the DNA was not checked. TRBV21-1 is designated a pseudogene. Source: PBMCs from blood, taken on the day of vaccination. The receptor comes from a middle-aged man who received an inactivated influenza vaccine. CDR3 protein: CASSKSQTGYGYTF. CDR3 DNA: TGTGCCAGCAGCAAATCCCAGACAGGGTATGGCTACACCTTC.